This TCR beta chain was profiled in a study of regulatory T cells in long-lasting Graves disease. This clonotype was observed many times. The antigen is not known. This CDR3 has 16 residues. With V trimmed by 4 bases and J by 3 bases, 8 bases remained unmatched. Germline V lookup: CDR1 SGHKS, CDR2 YYEKEE (reference sequence). The TCR beta library used iRepertoire HTBI primers with Arm-PCR amplification of CDR3. TCRdb itself ran the multiplex PCR reads through MiXCR, one entry per CDR3 protein. Of roughly 400,000 distinct CDR3 sequences listed, 15% are singletons. Regarding the study as a whole: Relative to newly diagnosed Graves' patients, persistent ones had lower TCR diversity.

The time point was: newly diagnosed GD, antithyroid drugs for less than 3 months. Researchers made the TCR library from RNA that was extracted from PBMCs. Patients came from an endocrinology department in Xi'an, China. A further study also used this sample, focusing on T cells in Graves' hyperthyroidism and ophthalmopathy.

Sequences were derived from peripheral blood mononuclear cells (PBMCs), sampled at new diagnosis, from a patient treated with antithyroid drugs. The chain couples TRBV5-5 to TRBJ2-3; 10 nucleotides match TRBD2. The receptor was isolated from a woman aged 40 to 50 with Graves disease. CDR3 protein: CASSSSGRIETDTQYF. The CDR3 region has the DNA TGTGCCAGCAGCAGTAGCGGGAGGATAGAGACAGATACGCAGTATTTT.